This TCR beta chain was recovered during a study of shared T cell receptors in the human thymus. The data were produced by immunoSEQ multiplex PCR, yet TCRdb's version contains in-frame clones alone and is incomplete. This table has approximately 760,000 clones, roughly 85% appearing once. The CDR3 is 15 residues long. Germline assignment: CDR1 SGHAT and CDR2 FQNNGV. V was cut by 2 bases and J by 2 bases, with 13 bases left in between. This sample was shared with a second study, whose subject was human thymus T cells. From that paper: Corrective surgery for congenital heart defects was being performed on the healthy Finnish infants who served as donors. Blood and thymic repertoires both appeared biased in V and J gene usage.

The sequenced sample was thymocytes. This chain joins TRBV11-2 and TRBJ2-7; a weak D match, TRBD1 (5 bases). The TCR was taken from a girl less than two years old with a congenital heart defect. The CDR3 here is CASSLRPKGTYEQYF. The CDR3 DNA follows: TGTGCCAGCAGCTTACGACCCAAGGGGACCTACGAGCAGTACTTC. The full variable domain, completed using reference TRBV11-2 and TRBJ2-7, is EAGVAQSPRYKIIEKRQSVAFWCNPISGHATLYWYQQILGQGPKLLIQFQNNGVVDDSQLPKDRFSAERLKGVDSTLKIQPAKLEDSAVYLCASSLRPKGTYEQYFGPGTRLTVT.